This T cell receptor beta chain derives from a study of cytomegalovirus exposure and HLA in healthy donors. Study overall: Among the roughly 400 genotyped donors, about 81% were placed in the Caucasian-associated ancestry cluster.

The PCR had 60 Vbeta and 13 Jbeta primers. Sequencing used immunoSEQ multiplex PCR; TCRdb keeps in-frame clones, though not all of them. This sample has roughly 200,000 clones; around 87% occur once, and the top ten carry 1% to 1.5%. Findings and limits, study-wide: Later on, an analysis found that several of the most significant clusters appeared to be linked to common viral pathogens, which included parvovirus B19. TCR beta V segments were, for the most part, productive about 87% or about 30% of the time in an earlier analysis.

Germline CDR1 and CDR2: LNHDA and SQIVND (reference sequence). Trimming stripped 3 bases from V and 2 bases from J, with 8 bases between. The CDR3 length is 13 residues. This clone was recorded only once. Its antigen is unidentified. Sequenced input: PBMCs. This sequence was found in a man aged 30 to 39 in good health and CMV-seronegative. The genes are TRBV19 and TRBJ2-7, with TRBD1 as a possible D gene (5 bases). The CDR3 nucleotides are TGTGCCAGTAGTATGGGGCAGACCTACGAGCAGTACTTC. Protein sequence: CASSMGQTYEQYF.